The 3 T cell receptor beta chains reported below all come from one sample, sequenced in a study of blood T cell repertoires in COVID-19. TCRdb's copy holds only in-frame clones and misses some; the assay was immunoSEQ multiplex PCR. Found here are 400,000 or so clones, approximately 91% of them singletons; the top ten hold around 1.5%. Sequenced input: peripheral blood. All receptors derive from a woman aged 40 to 55 with COVID-19, enrolled during active disease.

Only a few counts were recorded for this clone. The sample carries other DNA sequences with the same CDR3. The V call is TRBV7-9, the J call TRBJ1-5; possibly TRBD1 for D (5 bases). The germline V gene encodes CDR1 SEHNR and CDR2 FQNEAQ (reference sequence). The germline V and J ends were trimmed by 1 base and 5 bases, with 6 bases remaining between them. The CDR3 loop spans 13 amino acids. The CDR3: CASSLGGDQPQHF. CDR3 in DNA: TGTGCCAGCAGCTTAGGGGGGGATCAGCCCCAGCATTTT.

The V and J genes are TRBV7-3 and TRBJ1-1; weak D call: TRBD1 (6 bases). The V and J ends lost 3 bases and 1 base respectively, with 12 bases between them. Looked up from germline, CDR1 is SGHTA and CDR2 is FQGTGA. The CDR3 contains 15 residues. The CDR3 loop reads CASSLRPQGNTEAFF. The CDR3 DNA reads as TGTGCCAGCAGCTTGAGGCCACAGGGGAACACTGAAGCTTTCTTT. Based on the CDR3 plus reference TRBV7-3 and TRBJ1-1, the full variable domain is GAGVSQTPSNKVTEKGKYVELRCDPISGHTALYWYRQSLGQGPEFLIYFQGTGAADDSGLPNDRFFAVRPEGSVSTLKIQRTERGDSAVYLCASSLRPQGNTEAFFGQGTRLTVV.

The chain couples TRBV4-3 to TRBJ2-7; a possible D gene is TRBD2 (7 bases). V gave up 1 base and J gave up 0 bases, with 10 bases separating them. Germline-derived CDR1 and CDR2 are LGHNA and YSLEER. This CDR3 spans 15 amino acids. The CDR3 is CASSQVAGASYEQYF. The DNA for the CDR3 is TGCGCCAGCAGCCAAGTTGCGGGGGCCTCCTACGAGCAGTACTTC.